The 18 T cell receptor beta chains given below trace back to one sample, sequenced in a study of T cell responses to AZD1222 COVID-19 vaccine. The table came from immunoSEQ multiplex PCR; TCRdb's copy has only in-frame clones and leaves some out. This table holds approximately 90,000 clones, around 90% found once. Sample: peripheral blood, taken on day 0 of AZD1222 vaccination. The origin of the receptors is an adult in good health.

The genes are TRBV13 and TRBJ1-2; a possible D gene is TRBD1 (6 bases). The CDR3 is 18 amino acids. The ends were cut back, 4 bases at V and 7 bases at J, with 28 bases in the middle. In germline, CDR1 is PRHDT, CDR2 FYEKMQ (reference sequence). CDR3 coding DNA: TGTGCCAGCAGCTCCGCCCCCCGGGACACCACCCGACTGGGTGGCTACACCTTC. It is translated as CASSSAPRDTTRLGGYTF.

The chain carries TRBV6-5 and TRBJ1-2, with D tentatively TRBD1 (5 bases). The CDR3 consists of 15 residues. Per germline, CDR1 MNHEY and CDR2 SVGAGI. V lost 6 bases and J lost 8, with 22 bases in between. The CDR3 spells CASSPKPTGGRGYTF. CDR3 sequence (DNA): TGTGCCAGCAGCCCAAAACCTACAGGCGGTCGAGGCTACACCTTC.

The chain couples TRBV27 to TRBJ2-2, with a weak D call TRBD1 (5 bases). Germline CDR1 reads MNHEY; CDR2 reads SMNVEV (reference sequence). This CDR3 contains 14 residues. V gave up 8 bases and J gave up 6 bases, with 16 bases separating them. CDR3 residues: CASAIRQSSGELFF. The CDR3 coding sequence is TGTGCCAGCGCTATTCGACAGTCGTCCGGGGAGCTGTTTTTT.

This chain uses TRBV24-1 with TRBJ2-7; D might be TRBD1 (5 bases). The CDR3 spans 13 residues. CDR1 is KGHDR and CDR2 is SFDVKD in the germline V gene. The V end was cut by 5 bases, the J end by 4 bases, with 11 bases between. CDR3 nucleotides: TGTGCCACCAGTGTTGCAGGGTTTTACGAGCAGTACTTC. As protein: CATSVAGFYEQYF.

This clone occurred a few times. This sequence joins TRBV5-1 and TRBJ1-6; 9 bases fit TRBD1. Germline V lookup: CDR1 SGHRS, CDR2 YFSETQ. The CDR3 has 16 residues. V trimming: 0 bases; J trimming: 9 bases; junction bases outside the gene matches: 7. For the CDR3, the DNA is TGCGCCAGCAGCTTGGGTACGGGACAGGGTATTTCACCCCTCCACTTT. It yields the protein CASSLGTGQGISPLHF.

V and J are TRBV7-6 and TRBJ1-1; no firm D call. Trimming stripped 5 bases from V and 2 bases from J, with 12 bases between. Per germline, CDR1 SGHVS and CDR2 FNYEAQ. The CDR3 runs to 14 residues. This chain's CDR3 is CASSPPGFNTEAFF. CDR3 nucleotides: TGTGCCAGCAGCCCCCCGGGCTTCAACACTGAAGCTTTCTTT. The full variable domain, completed using reference TRBV7-6 and TRBJ1-1, is GAGVSQSPRYKVTKRGQDVALRCDPISGHVSLYWYRQALGQGPEFLTYFNYEAQQDKSGLPNDRFSAERPEGSISTLTIQRTEQRDSAMYRCASSPPGFNTEAFFGQGTRLTVV.

The genes are TRBV27 and TRBJ2-7; 10 bases are shared with TRBD2. Germline CDR1 and CDR2: MNHEY and SMNVEV (reference sequence). The CDR3 spans 18 residues. V lost 0 bases and J lost 2; bases outside the gene matches: 10. The CDR3 DNA follows: TGTGCCAGCAGTTTATCCCCCGCGAGTAGCGGGGGGACCTACGAGCAGTACTTC. Translation: CASSLSPASSGGTYEQYF.

This chain links TRBV7-2 with TRBJ1-3; D uncertain. Germline CDR1 SGHTA, CDR2 FQGNSA. This CDR3 contains 17 residues. Trimming took off 5 bases at V and 2 bases at J, with 19 bases between the two ends. The CDR3 spells CASSQQTWDETGNTIYF. The DNA for the CDR3 is TGTGCCAGCAGCCAACAGACTTGGGATGAAACTGGAAACACCATATATTTT.

This clone is a singleton in its sample. The chain joins TRBV6-5 to TRBJ1-5; D is possibly TRBD1 (5 bases). This CDR3 is built from 15 residues. The germline V and J ends were trimmed by 0 bases and 3 bases, with 9 bases remaining between them. The germline gives CDR1 MNHEY, CDR2 SVGAGI. The CDR3 region is CASSYSRGFNQPQHF. The CDR3 DNA reads as TGTGCCAGCAGTTACTCGAGGGGTTTCAATCAGCCCCAGCATTTT.

Only one count was recorded for this clone. The chain combines TRBV2 with TRBJ2-6; D uncertain. The germline V gene encodes CDR1 SNHLY and CDR2 FYNNEI. The CDR3 totals 14 residues. V lost 6 bases and J 3 bases, leaving 9 bases between the germline ends. The CDR3 DNA reads TGTGCCAGCAGCTGGGCTCGTGGGGCCAACGTCCTGACTTTC. Residues: CASSWARGANVLTF.

The chain recombines TRBV11-2 with TRBJ1-2; D uncertain. The germline V gene encodes CDR1 SGHAT and CDR2 FQNNGV. V was shortened by 0 bases and J by 2 bases, with 1 base between the two germline ends. The CDR3 loop spans 12 amino acids. The chain's CDR3 is CASSLENYGYTF. In nucleotides, the CDR3 is TGTGCCAGCAGCTTAGAAAACTATGGCTACACCTTC.

The rearrangement joins TRBV19 to TRBJ2-1; D unresolved. CDR3 length: 16 residues. V was clipped by 3 bases and J by 0 bases, with 12 bases between them. Germline loops: CDR1 LNHDA, CDR2 SQIVND (reference sequence). The CDR3: CASSIELTPSYNEQFF. CDR3 sequence (DNA): TGTGCCAGTAGTATCGAACTCACCCCCTCCTACAATGAGCAGTTCTTC.

The chain links TRBV30 to TRBJ1-1, with TRBD1 identical over 7 bases. V shed 4 bases and J 3 bases; nucleotides not matched to a gene: 5. The germline V gene encodes CDR1 GTSNPN and CDR2 SVGIG (reference sequence). The CDR3 loop spans 13 amino acids. The CDR3 DNA reads TGTGCCTGGATTAGACAGGGATACACTGAAGCTTTCTTT. Residues: CAWIRQGYTEAFF.

V usage is TRBV2 and J usage is TRBJ1-3; 7 bases fit TRBD1. The CDR3 loop spans 12 amino acids. Germline lookup yields CDR1 SNHLY and CDR2 FYNNEI. With 6 bases clipped from V and 4 bases from J, the junction kept 0 bases outside the gene matches. CDR3 loop: CASRDRGNTIYF. In DNA, the CDR3 is TGTGCCAGCAGGGACAGGGGAAACACCATATATTTT.

This clone was seen only a few times. The chain has TRBV7-2 and TRBJ2-3; D is perhaps TRBD1 (5 bases). Germline CDR1 and CDR2: SGHTA and FQGNSA. CDR3 size: 15 residues. Trimming left V 5 bases short and J 1 base short, with 13 bases between. CDR3 loop: CASSKPRGGTDTQYF. CDR3 DNA sequence: TGTGCCAGCAGCAAGCCAAGGGGCGGCACAGATACGCAGTATTTT.

The chain employs TRBV7-9 and TRBJ1-5; tentatively, D is TRBD1 (6 bases). The germline V gene has CDR1 SEHNR and CDR2 FQNEAQ (reference sequence). With 6 bases removed from V and 0 bases from J, the gap between germline ends came to 15 bases. This CDR3 has 16 residues. CDR3 amino acids: CASRSSETGSNQPQHF. For the CDR3, the DNA is TGTGCCAGCAGGTCCTCCGAGACAGGTAGCAATCAGCCCCAGCATTTT.

This clone was seen once. The J gene is TRBJ1-2, the V gene TRBV11-2; the D is unclear. The CDR3 is made up of 16 amino acids. V lost 4 bases, J lost 3 bases, and 18 bases lay in between. Germline loops: CDR1 SGHAT, CDR2 FQNNGV. CDR3 protein: CASSSYPRGNHYGYTF. The CDR3 nucleotides read TGTGCCAGCAGCTCCTACCCGAGAGGGAACCACTATGGCTACACCTTC.

The chain is built from TRBV7-9 and TRBJ1-6; 7 nucleotides line up with TRBD1. The CDR3 totals 15 residues. V was pared by 5 bases and J by 8 bases, with 9 bases of the junction left unmatched. CDR1 SEHNR and CDR2 FQNEAQ come from the germline V gene (reference sequence). In nucleotides, the CDR3 is TGTGCCAGCAGCCTAGGGACAGAAGGTTATTCACCCCTCCACTTT. It translates to CASSLGTEGYSPLHF. Complete variable domain (other parts from reference TRBV7-9 and TRBJ1-6): DTGVSQNPRHKITKRGQNVTFRCDPISEHNRLYWYRQTLGQGPEFLTYFQNEAQLEKSRLLSDRFSAERPKGSFSTLEIQRTEQGDSAMYLCASSLGTEGYSPLHFGNGTRLTVT.